A selection of T cell receptor beta chains follows, all from one sample in a study of blood T cell repertoires in COVID-19. Profiling relied on immunoSEQ multiplex PCR, and the TCRdb table lists in-frame clones only, not all of them. The sample has hundreds of thousands of clones; about 80% are singletons. What was sequenced was peripheral blood. The source of these receptors is a woman older than 75 with acute or convalescent COVID-19. CDR3s include the opening cysteine and the closing phenylalanine or tryptophan. The order of the fields is J gene, D gene, clone size, V gene, CDR3 protein, CDR3 DNA. A D gene is named only where the DNA matches it firmly. Rows give clone size only sometimes, using once, few, many, or a class for an expanded clone.

J gene: TRBJ1-1
D gene: .
clone size: .
V gene: TRBV19
CDR3 protein: CASSRSEAEAFF
CDR3 DNA: TGTGCCAGTAGTAGGTCAGAAGCTGAAGCTTTCTTT

J gene: TRBJ2-1
D gene: TRBD2
clone size: .
V gene: TRBV2
CDR3 protein: CASIRVAGDHNEQFF
CDR3 DNA: TGTGCCAGCATTAGGGTAGCGGGGGACCACAATGAGCAGTTCTTC

J gene: TRBJ1-6
D gene: .
clone size: .
V gene: TRBV11-2
CDR3 protein: CASSTRVIQGIGDSPLHF
CDR3 DNA: TGTGCCAGCAGCACCCGGGTGATACAGGGTATTGGGGATTCACCCCTCCACTTT

J gene: TRBJ1-6
D gene: .
clone size: .
V gene: TRBV5-4
CDR3 protein: CASSSVPASSYNSPLHF
CDR3 DNA: TGTGCCAGCAGCTCTGTCCCCGCGAGCTCCTATAATTCACCCCTCCACTTT

J gene: TRBJ2-5
D gene: TRBD2
clone size: once
V gene: TRBV7-9
CDR3 protein: CASISSGGGETQYF
CDR3 DNA: TGTGCCAGCATCTCCTCGGGGGGGGGCGAGACCCAGTACTTC

J gene: TRBJ2-7
D gene: .
clone size: .
V gene: TRBV30
CDR3 protein: CAWSRGEPYEQYF
CDR3 DNA: TGTGCCTGGAGCAGGGGGGAACCCTACGAGCAGTACTTC

J gene: TRBJ1-2
D gene: TRBD1
clone size: .
V gene: TRBV28
CDR3 protein: CASRATGMKDGYTF
CDR3 DNA: TGTGCCAGCAGAGCGACAGGGATGAAGGATGGCTACACCTTC

J gene: TRBJ2-3
D gene: TRBD1
clone size: .
V gene: TRBV29-1
CDR3 protein: CSVNTGGGTDTQYF
CDR3 DNA: TGCAGCGTCAACACAGGGGGCGGGACAGATACGCAGTATTTT

J gene: TRBJ2-7
D gene: .
clone size: .
V gene: TRBV4-2
CDR3 protein: CASSQERAFSYEQYF
CDR3 DNA: TGTGCCAGCAGCCAAGAGAGGGCGTTTTCCTACGAGCAGTACTTC

J gene: TRBJ1-1
D gene: .
clone size: once
V gene: TRBV18
CDR3 protein: CASSPARLGVTEAFF
CDR3 DNA: TGTGCCAGCTCACCCGCGAGATTAGGGGTCACTGAAGCTTTCTTT

J gene: TRBJ1-5
D gene: TRBD1
clone size: few
V gene: TRBV3-1/TRBV3-2
CDR3 protein: CASSQGFMTGANQPQHF
CDR3 DNA: TGTGCCAGCAGCCAAGGGTTTATGACAGGGGCAAATCAGCCCCAGCATTTT

J gene: TRBJ1-2
D gene: TRBD1
clone size: .
V gene: TRBV6-6
CDR3 protein: CASSYRSGQGSFGYTF
CDR3 DNA: TGTGCCAGCAGTTACCGTTCGGGACAGGGCTCCTTCGGCTACACCTTC

J gene: TRBJ1-1
D gene: TRBD1
clone size: .
V gene: TRBV4-1
CDR3 protein: CASSKGTGKVWTEAFF
CDR3 DNA: TGCGCCAGCAGCAAAGGGACAGGGAAGGTGTGGACTGAAGCTTTCTTT

J gene: TRBJ1-2
D gene: .
clone size: .
V gene: TRBV7-8
CDR3 protein: CASSLAGVRDTYGYTF
CDR3 DNA: TGTGCCAGCAGCTTAGCCGGGGTCAGAGACACCTATGGCTACACCTTC